This entry lists 9 T cell receptor beta chains sequenced from one sample in a study of blood T cell repertoires in COVID-19. Sequenced by immunoSEQ multiplex PCR; TCRdb stores in-frame clones only, minus some. The sample includes hundreds of thousands of clones, roughly 90% of them seen just once. The sequenced sample consisted of peripheral blood. These receptors came from a man aged 55 to 69 who had recovered from COVID-19.

As concerns this clone: The identical CDR3 is also encoded by other nucleotide sequences in the sample. The chain couples TRBV5-1 to TRBJ1-1; TRBD1 matches at 8 bases. This CDR3 has 15 amino acids. The J segment lost 5 bases and the V segment lost 0 bases, leaving 6 bases of the junction unmatched. Germline CDR1 SGHRS, CDR2 YFSETQ. For the CDR3, the DNA is TGCGCCAGCAGCTTGGAAGCAGGGGGCCGAACTGAAGCTTTCTTT. Protein: CASSLEAGGRTEAFF.

This rearrangement joins TRBV2 to TRBJ1-5; 8 bases are shared with TRBD1. CDR3 length equals 14 residues. Germline V gene lookup returns CDR1 SNHLY and CDR2 FYNNEI. V shed 6 bases and J 2 bases; nucleotides not matched to a gene: 3. CDR3 protein: CASSRDRRNQPQHF. Written as DNA, the CDR3 is TGTGCCAGCAGCCGGGACAGGCGCAATCAGCCCCAGCATTTT.

The chain is built from TRBV11-1 and TRBJ1-4; 8 positions agree with TRBD1. The CDR3 totals 14 residues. Trimming cost V 2 bases and J 11 bases; bases outside gene matches: 7. The germline V gene has CDR1 SGHAT and CDR2 FQDESV (reference sequence). CDR3 sequence (DNA): TGTGCCAGCAGCTTATTGGGACAGGCTGGTAAACTGTTTTTT. Its translation is CASSLLGQAGKLFF.

This clone appeared once. This rearrangement joins TRBV6-5 to TRBJ2-7; 7 nucleotides line up with TRBD1. V dropped 6 bases and J dropped 2; count of bases not matched to a gene: 7. In germline, CDR1 is MNHEY, CDR2 SVGAGI. The CDR3 sequence is 14 residues long. CDR3 loop: CASRQGQTTYEQYF. CDR3 coding DNA: TGTGCCAGCAGACAGGGACAGACAACCTACGAGCAGTACTTC.

This clone was detected only a few times. V gene TRBV2 combines with J gene TRBJ1-1; 7 bases align to TRBD1. V lost 6 bases, J lost 5 bases, and 6 bases stayed unmatched. The CDR3 runs to 13 residues. Germline loops: CDR1 SNHLY, CDR2 FYNNEI. CDR3 region: CASRRGGWTEAFF. The CDR3 nucleotides read TGTGCCAGCAGGAGAGGGGGCTGGACTGAAGCTTTCTTT.

The chain is built from TRBV7-9 and TRBJ2-7; 11 bases map to TRBD1. V shed 5 bases, J shed 0 bases, and the junction held 3 bases outside the gene matches. This CDR3 is built from 15 residues. Germline-derived CDR1 and CDR2 are SEHNR and FQNEAQ (reference sequence). CDR3 nucleotide sequence: TGTGCCAGCAGCCCCGGGACAGGGGGCTCCTACGAGCAGTACTTC. It codes for CASSPGTGGSYEQYF.

The V call is TRBV9, the J call TRBJ2-2, with 11 nucleotides matching TRBD2. V trimming: 5 bases; J trimming: 2 bases; junction bases outside the gene matches: 2. Germline assignment: CDR1 SGDLS and CDR2 YYNGEE. The CDR3 loop spans 15 amino acids. CDR3 DNA sequence: TGTGCCAGCAGTGGGACTAGCGGAAACACCGGGGAGCTGTTTTTT. This gives the protein CASSGTSGNTGELFF.

This clone came up a few times. The chain recombines TRBV5-4 with TRBJ1-2; D is ambiguous. The V gene lost 0 bases and the J gene lost 2 bases, with 11 bases spanning the gap. The V gene's germline CDR1 is SGHNT and CDR2 YYREEE (reference sequence). The length of the CDR3 is 15 residues. DNA for the CDR3: TGTGCCAGCAGCTTGGCGGCGACACCAAACTATGGCTACACCTTC. Translated, it gives CASSLAATPNYGYTF.

Only one count was recorded for this clone. The rearrangement links TRBV18 to TRBJ1-6, with D tentatively TRBD1 (5 bases). CDR3 length equals 15 residues. Germline V CDR1 and CDR2: KGHSH, LQKENI. V shed 2 bases and J shed 5 bases, with 10 bases lying between them. The CDR3 spells CASSPGGAHNSPLHF. CDR3 nucleotides: TGTGCCAGCTCACCAGGAGGGGCGCATAATTCACCCCTCCACTTT.